The text below deals with one T cell receptor (beta chain). Its antigen is undetermined. This record belongs to a study of post-analysis software for immune sequencing data. Study summary: The courses of disease that were included comprised relapsing-remitting, secondary progressive and progressive-relapsing multiple sclerosis.

Included in the TCR beta cDNA libraries were unique molecular identifiers. When roughly 1 to 10 million T cells were used, they gave 500,000 or so cDNA molecules. TCRdb analysed the PCR reads with MiXCR anew, one entry per CDR3 protein. The data hold approximately 570,000 distinct CDR3 sequences, with around 40% observed a single time. V was clipped by 1 base and J by 3 bases; unmatched bases: 11. Germline CDR1 MGHDK, CDR2 SYGVNS. There are 17 residues in the CDR3. Study findings and constraints: Five or six TRBV segments were significantly more frequent in patients than in controls. TRBV5-6, TRBV5-1 and TRBV20-1 were among these segments. Diversity measured as normalized Chao1 was significantly lower in multiple sclerosis patients than in controls.

This sequence joins TRBV25-1 and TRBJ2-5, with 7 bases aligning to TRBD1. The sequenced sample was blood. The TCR comes from a girl aged 10 to 17 with multiple sclerosis. The CDR3 nucleotides read TGTGCCAGCAGTGAATTGGGTTGGGACAGAGAGAAAGAGACCCAGTACTTC. Translating gives CASSELGWDREKETQYF.